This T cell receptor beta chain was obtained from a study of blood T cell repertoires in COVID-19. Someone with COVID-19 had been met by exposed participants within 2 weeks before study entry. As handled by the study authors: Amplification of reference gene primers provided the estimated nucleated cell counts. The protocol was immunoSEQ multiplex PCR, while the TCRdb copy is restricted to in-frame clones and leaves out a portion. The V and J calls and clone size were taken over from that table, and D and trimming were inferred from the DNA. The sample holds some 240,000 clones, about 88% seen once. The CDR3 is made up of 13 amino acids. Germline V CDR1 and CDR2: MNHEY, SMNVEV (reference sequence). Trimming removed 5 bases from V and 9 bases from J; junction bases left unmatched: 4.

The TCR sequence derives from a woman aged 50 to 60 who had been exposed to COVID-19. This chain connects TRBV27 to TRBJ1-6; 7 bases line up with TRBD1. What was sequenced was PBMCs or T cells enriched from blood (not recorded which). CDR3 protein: CASSLDRASPLHF. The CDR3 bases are TGTGCCAGCAGTCTTGACAGGGCTTCACCCCTCCACTTT.